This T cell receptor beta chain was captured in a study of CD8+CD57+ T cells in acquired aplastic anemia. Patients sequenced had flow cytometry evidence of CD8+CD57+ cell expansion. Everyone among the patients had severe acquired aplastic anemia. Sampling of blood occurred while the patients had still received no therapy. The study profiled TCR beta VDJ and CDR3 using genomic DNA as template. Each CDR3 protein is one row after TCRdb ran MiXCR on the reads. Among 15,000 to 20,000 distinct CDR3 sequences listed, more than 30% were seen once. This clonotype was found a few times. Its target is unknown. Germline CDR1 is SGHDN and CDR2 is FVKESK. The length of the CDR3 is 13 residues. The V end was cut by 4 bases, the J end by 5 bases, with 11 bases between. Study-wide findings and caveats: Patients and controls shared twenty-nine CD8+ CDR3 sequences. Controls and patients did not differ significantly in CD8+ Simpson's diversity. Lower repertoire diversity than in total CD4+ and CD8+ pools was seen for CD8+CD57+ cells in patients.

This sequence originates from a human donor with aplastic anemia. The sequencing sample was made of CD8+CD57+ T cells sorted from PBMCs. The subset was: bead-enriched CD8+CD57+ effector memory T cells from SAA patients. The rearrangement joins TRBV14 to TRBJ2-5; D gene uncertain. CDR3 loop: CASSLSRSETQYF. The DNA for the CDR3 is TGTGCCAGCAGCCTTAGCCGGAGCGAGACCCAGTACTTC.